The next 5 T cell receptor beta chains were all read from a single sample in a study of spatial heterogeneity in lung cancer. TCRdb processed the 5' RACE reads anew with MiXCR; each CDR3 protein has one entry. This table has 95,000 to 120,000 distinct CDR3 sequences, approximately 11% appearing once. Time point indicated: blood at routine non-recurrence follow-up after resection. Sample: PBMCs, taken at follow-up. The receptors here all came from a female donor with early-stage non-small cell lung cancer.

The chain carries TRBV6-2 or TRBV6-3 and TRBJ2-1, with 12 bases matching TRBD1. Germline trimming cut 6 bases from V and 6 bases from J; bases unmatched to any gene: 6. Germline CDR1 and CDR2: MNHEY and SVGEGT. There are 15 residues in the CDR3. This chain's CDR3 is CASSRDRGRGNEQFF. The CDR3 DNA follows: TGTGCCAGCAGCCGGGACAGGGGGCGAGGCAATGAGCAGTTCTTC.

This clonotype has only a few counts. The chain recombines TRBV24-1 with TRBJ2-2; no reliable D call. The CDR3 has 14 residues. V was shortened by 3 bases and J by 3 bases, with 7 bases between the two germline ends. CDR1 KGHDR and CDR2 SFDVKD come from the germline V gene. In nucleotides, the CDR3 is TGTGCCACCAGTGATGCGATACACACCGGGGAGCTGTTTTTT. It codes for CATSDAIHTGELFF.

The gene calls are TRBV6-2 or TRBV6-3 and TRBJ2-3, with D perhaps TRBD1 or TRBD2 (5 bases each). Trimming removed 3 bases from V and 2 bases from J, with 9 bases in between. This CDR3 comprises 14 residues. CDR1 is MNHEY and CDR2 is SVGEGT in the germline V gene. DNA of the CDR3: TGTGCCAGCAGTTATGGGACGTACACAGATACGCAGTATTTT. Amino acid sequence: CASSYGTYTDTQYF.

This clonotype was counted between two and nine times. The chain carries TRBV12-5 and TRBJ2-1; 8 positions agree with TRBD2. This CDR3 has 17 amino acids. The germline gives CDR1 LGHNT, CDR2 FRNRAP. The V segment lost 0 bases and the J segment 7 bases; nucleotides outside the gene matches: 11. The CDR3 bases are TGTGCTAGTGGTTTGGTACTCGGGAGGGCCCTGGGGAATGAGCAGTTCTTC. Protein sequence: CASGLVLGRALGNEQFF.

This clonotype was detected a few times. As DNA, the CDR3 is TGTGCCAGCAGTTTAGAGGTGAACACTGAAGCTTTCTTT. It codes for CASSLEVNTEAFF. The J gene is TRBJ1-1, the V gene TRBV12-3 or TRBV12-4; D gene uncertain. The CDR3 has 13 amino acids. The ends were cut back, 1 base at V and 0 bases at J, with 3 bases in the middle.